A single sample is the source of the 21 T cell receptor beta chains below, sequenced in a study of shared clonotypes between healthy human individuals. Generated by immunoSEQ multiplex PCR, the TCRdb table keeps only in-frame clones and is missing some. The sample carries 2,500,000 or so clones, roughly 93% recorded once. The sample comprised naive CD4+ T cells from PBMCs. Subset reported: CD45RA+ positively selected. These TCRs come from a man aged 18 to 29 in good health. Some clones in this sample may be carry-over from other donors' samples.

The genes are TRBV27 and TRBJ1-5; 10 positions agree with TRBD1. The length of the CDR3 is 16 residues. The junction had 10 bases not matched to a gene; V was cut back by 6 bases and J by 5 bases. Germline loops: CDR1 MNHEY, CDR2 SMNVEV (reference sequence). In DNA, the CDR3 is TGTGCCAGCAGGAAGATTAGACAGGGGGCAGATCAGCCCCAGCATTTT. Translation gives CASRKIRQGADQPQHF.

V is TRBV29-1 and J is TRBJ2-1; TRBD1 agrees at 8 bases. CDR1 and CDR2 (germline): SQVTM, ANQGSEA. Trimming took 0 bases from V and 1 from J; bases not matched to a gene: 5. The CDR3 runs 16 residues. The CDR3 loop reads CSVEDPTGDSYNEQFF. For the CDR3, the DNA is TGCAGCGTTGAAGACCCGACAGGGGATTCCTACAATGAGCAGTTCTTC.

This chain links TRBV18 with TRBJ2-3; a possible D gene is TRBD1 (6 bases). The CDR3 spans 18 residues. Trimming took off 6 bases at V and 6 bases at J, with 28 bases between the two ends. CDR1 and CDR2 (germline): KGHSH, LQKENI. CDR3 protein: CASSVVSLQGTSADTQYF. As DNA, the CDR3 is TGTGCCAGCTCCGTTGTCTCCTTACAGGGAACTAGTGCTGATACGCAGTATTTT.

The chain combines TRBV9 with TRBJ1-2; D is perhaps TRBD1 (5 bases). V was shortened by 3 bases and J by 1 base, with 10 bases between the two germline ends. Germline V gene data show CDR1 as SGDLS and CDR2 as YYNGEE. The CDR3 totals 14 residues. CDR3 in amino acids: CASSEGPLNYGYTF. The CDR3 bases are TGTGCCAGCAGCGAGGGACCGCTTAACTATGGCTACACCTTC.

V is TRBV4-1 and J is TRBJ1-1; no firm D call. V was trimmed by 4 bases and J by 6 bases, leaving 21 bases between them. CDR3 length equals 16 residues. Germline V gene sequence: CDR1 MGHRA, CDR2 YSYEKL. CDR3 in DNA: TGCGCCAGCAGCCCCCACCAAGGATACCCGGGCGCTGAAGCTTTCTTT. It is translated as CASSPHQGYPGAEAFF.

The chain carries TRBV18 and TRBJ2-5; 12 positions agree with TRBD2. The germline CDR1 and CDR2 sequences are KGHSH and LQKENI. The junction had 7 bases not matched to a gene; V was cut back by 3 bases and J by 5 bases. This CDR3 is built from 16 residues. CDR3 DNA: TGTGCCAGCTCACCTGCTAGCGGGAGGGCCGGGGAGACCCAGTACTTC. This codes for CASSPASGRAGETQYF.

This chain uses TRBV9 with TRBJ2-1; TRBD2 matches 7 bases. The junction had 5 bases not matched to a gene; V was cut back by 4 bases and J by 4 bases. This CDR3 contains 14 residues. Germline V lookup: CDR1 SGDLS, CDR2 YYNGEE. For the CDR3, the DNA is TGTGCCAGCAGCATGGGACTACAGTACAATGAGCAGTTCTTC. This translates into CASSMGLQYNEQFF.

This sequence joins TRBV6-5 and TRBJ2-7, with TRBD1 matching 12 bases. There are 16 residues in the CDR3. Looked up from germline, CDR1 is MNHEY and CDR2 is SVGAGI. The ends lost 1 base at V and 0 bases at J; junction bases unmatched: 1. The CDR3: CASSYLGQGASYEQYF. Written as DNA, the CDR3 is TGTGCCAGCAGTTACTTGGGACAGGGGGCCTCCTACGAGCAGTACTTC.

This sequence joins TRBV29-1 and TRBJ2-1; 10 bases match TRBD1. V was pared by 7 bases and J by 4 bases, with 4 bases of the junction left unmatched. CDR1 and CDR2 from the germline V gene are SQVTM and ANQGSEA. There are 13 residues in the CDR3. The CDR3 spells CSATGGAYNEQFF. As DNA, the CDR3 is TGCAGCGCGACAGGGGGCGCGTACAATGAGCAGTTCTTC.

This clone was found a few times. The sample has other DNA sequences that encode this CDR3 too. J is TRBJ2-2 and V is TRBV5-1, with D unresolved. The germline CDR1 and CDR2 sequences are SGHRS and YFSETQ. V was trimmed by 4 bases and J by 2 bases, leaving 9 bases between them. This CDR3 comprises 14 residues. The CDR3 spells CASSPDGNTGELFF. The DNA for the CDR3 is TGCGCCAGCAGCCCGGACGGTAACACCGGGGAGCTGTTTTTT.

V and J are TRBV25-1 and TRBJ1-1; tentative D call: TRBD1 (5 bases). Germline V CDR1 and CDR2: MGHDK, SYGVNS. V lost 1 base to trimming and J lost 0 bases, with 9 bases between them. This CDR3 comprises 15 residues. Written as DNA, the CDR3 is TGTGCCAGCAGTGAATGGGACCAAGTGAACACTGAAGCTTTCTTT. This codes for CASSEWDQVNTEAFF.

The chain couples TRBV7-9 to TRBJ1-2; 7 nucleotides line up with TRBD1. The CDR3 length is 15 residues. V lost 1 base, J lost 4 bases, and 6 bases stayed unmatched. Germline V lookup: CDR1 SEHNR, CDR2 FQNEAQ (reference sequence). The CDR3 DNA reads TGTGCCAGCAGCTTAGGGGAGGGGGCTGTCTATGGCTACACCTTC. This gives the protein CASSLGEGAVYGYTF.

A remark on this clone: This same CDR3 is encoded by further DNA sequences in the sample. The chain combines TRBV18 with TRBJ2-5; D is unresolved. Germline CDR1 and CDR2: KGHSH and LQKENI. This CDR3 contains 14 residues. Trimming pared 2 bases from V and 1 base from J, leaving 8 bases between. CDR3 sequence (DNA): TGTGCCAGCTCACCAACGGCTGGCCAAGAGACCCAGTACTTC. Translated: CASSPTAGQETQYF. Together with reference TRBV18 and TRBJ2-5, the CDR3 gives the full variable domain: NAGVMQNPRHLVRRRGQEARLRCSPMKGHSHVYWYRQLPEEGLKFMVYLQKENIIDESGMPKERFSAEFPKEGPSILRIQQVVRGDSAAYFCASSPTAGQETQYFGPGTRLLVL.

V is TRBV28 and J is TRBJ1-1; TRBD1 is a possible D gene (5 bases). The CDR3 is 14 residues long. V was pared by 3 bases and J by 1 base, with 9 bases between. In germline, CDR1 is MDHEN, CDR2 SYDVKM. The CDR3 DNA follows: TGTGCCAGCAGTTTTTTTCAGGGGAACACTGAAGCTTTCTTT. As protein: CASSFFQGNTEAFF. The whole variable domain, filled in from reference TRBV28 and TRBJ1-1, reads DVKVTQSSRYLVKRTGEKVFLECVQDMDHENMFWYRQDPGLGLRLIYFSYDVKMKEKGDIPEGYSVSREKKERFSLILESASTNQTSMYLCASSFFQGNTEAFFGQGTRLTVV.

The rearrangement uses TRBV28 and TRBJ2-7, with TRBD2 matching 10 bases. Germline CDR1 reads MDHEN; CDR2 reads SYDVKM. V was pared by 5 bases and J by 4 bases, with 11 bases of the junction left unmatched. The CDR3 has 16 residues. CDR3 loop: CASSMPAGGGRYEQYF. CDR3 coding DNA: TGTGCCAGCAGTATGCCAGCGGGAGGGGGGAGGTACGAGCAGTACTTC.

The CDR3 DNA sequence: TGTGCCACCTCGACATTTTTCTCCTACGAGCAGTACTTC. Translated, it gives CATSTFFSYEQYF. The V and J genes are TRBV19 and TRBJ2-7; no definite D call. This CDR3 spans 13 amino acids. The germline V gene has CDR1 LNHDA and CDR2 SQIVND (reference sequence). V lost 10 bases and J lost 0, with 13 bases in between.

The rearrangement links TRBV18 to TRBJ2-3; TRBD2 agrees at 14 bases. The CDR3 is 17 amino acids. Germline CDR1 reads KGHSH; CDR2 reads LQKENI. V gave up 4 bases and J gave up 5 bases; unmatched junction bases: 8. In DNA, the CDR3 is TGTGCCAGCTCACGGGAGACTAGCGGGAGGGCCGTAGATACGCAGTATTTT. The encoded protein is CASSRETSGRAVDTQYF.

J is TRBJ2-5 and V is TRBV27, with D unclear. With 6 bases removed from V and 5 bases from J, the gap between germline ends came to 10 bases. Germline CDR1 and CDR2: MNHEY and SMNVEV (reference sequence). CDR3 length: 12 amino acids. Here the CDR3 reads CASSNLGETQYF. CDR3 in DNA: TGTGCCAGCAGCAACTTAGGGGAGACCCAGTACTTC.

The chain carries TRBV5-4 and TRBJ1-5; D gene ambiguous. V lost 3 bases and J lost 4, with 11 bases in between. Germline V CDR1 and CDR2: SGHNT, YYREEE (reference sequence). There are 14 residues in the CDR3. In nucleotides, the CDR3 is TGTGCCAGCAGCTATTACGGTCCAAATCAGCCCCAGCATTTT. As protein: CASSYYGPNQPQHF. Using reference TRBV5-4 and TRBJ1-5 for the parts outside the CDR3, the full variable domain is ETGVTQSPTHLIKTRGQQVTLRCSSQSGHNTVSWYQQALGQGPQFIFQYYREEENGRGNFPPRFSGLQFPNYSSELNVNALELDDSALYLCASSYYGPNQPQHFGDGTRLSIL.

The chain has TRBV6-1 and TRBJ2-6; D ambiguous. The CDR3 is 13 residues long. The V gene's germline CDR1 is MNHNS and CDR2 SASEGT. With 6 bases removed from V and 3 bases from J, the gap between germline ends came to 6 bases. The CDR3 reads CASSALGANVLTF. For the CDR3, the DNA is TGTGCCAGCAGCGCCCTTGGGGCCAACGTCCTGACTTTC.

This sequence joins TRBV11-2 and TRBJ2-7; D possibly uses TRBD1 or TRBD2 (5 bases each). Trimming removed 4 bases at V and 3 bases at J, with 16 bases between. The CDR3 loop spans 15 amino acids. Germline assignment: CDR1 SGHAT and CDR2 FQNNGV. CDR3 nucleotide sequence: TGTGCCAGCAGCTCAGATAATCGGGGCCGCTACGAGCAGTACTTC. This codes for CASSSDNRGRYEQYF.